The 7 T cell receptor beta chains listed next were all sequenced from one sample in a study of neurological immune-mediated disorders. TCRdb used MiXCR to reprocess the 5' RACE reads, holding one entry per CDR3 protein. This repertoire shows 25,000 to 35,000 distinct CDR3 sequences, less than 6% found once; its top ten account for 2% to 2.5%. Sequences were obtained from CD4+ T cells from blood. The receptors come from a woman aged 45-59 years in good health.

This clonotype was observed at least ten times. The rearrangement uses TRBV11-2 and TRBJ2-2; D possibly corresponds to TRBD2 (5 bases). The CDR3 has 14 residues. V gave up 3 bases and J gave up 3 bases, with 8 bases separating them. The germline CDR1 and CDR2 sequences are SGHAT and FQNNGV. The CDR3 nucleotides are TGTGCCAGCAGCTTGGGGAGTTACACCGGGGAGCTGTTTTTT. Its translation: CASSLGSYTGELFF.

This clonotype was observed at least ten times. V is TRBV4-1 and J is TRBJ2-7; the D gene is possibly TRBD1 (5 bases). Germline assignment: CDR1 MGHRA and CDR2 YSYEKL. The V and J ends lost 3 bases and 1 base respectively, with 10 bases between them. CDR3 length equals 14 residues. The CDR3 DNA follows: TGCGCCAGCAGCCAGCAGGGTGGGTCCTACGAGCAGTACTTC. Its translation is CASSQQGGSYEQYF.

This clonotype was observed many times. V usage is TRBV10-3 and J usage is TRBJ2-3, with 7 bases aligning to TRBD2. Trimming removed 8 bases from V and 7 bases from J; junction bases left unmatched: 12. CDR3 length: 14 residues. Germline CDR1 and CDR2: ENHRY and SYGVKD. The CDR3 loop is CAIAGRAGVNTQYF. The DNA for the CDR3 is TGTGCCATCGCCGGTAGGGCGGGAGTGAATACGCAGTATTTT.

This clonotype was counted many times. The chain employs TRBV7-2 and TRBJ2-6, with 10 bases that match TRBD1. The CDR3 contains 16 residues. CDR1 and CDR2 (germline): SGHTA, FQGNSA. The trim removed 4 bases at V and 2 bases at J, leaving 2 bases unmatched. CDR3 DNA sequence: TGTGCCAGCAGCTCGGACAGGGGGGCTGGGGCCAACGTCCTGACTTTC. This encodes CASSSDRGAGANVLTF.

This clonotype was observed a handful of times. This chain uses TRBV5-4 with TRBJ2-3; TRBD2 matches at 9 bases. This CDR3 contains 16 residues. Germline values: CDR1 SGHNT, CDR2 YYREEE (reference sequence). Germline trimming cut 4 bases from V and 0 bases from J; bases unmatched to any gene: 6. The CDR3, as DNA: TGTGCCAGCAGCCCAGGACTAGCGCTTAGCACAGATACGCAGTATTTT. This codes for CASSPGLALSTDTQYF.

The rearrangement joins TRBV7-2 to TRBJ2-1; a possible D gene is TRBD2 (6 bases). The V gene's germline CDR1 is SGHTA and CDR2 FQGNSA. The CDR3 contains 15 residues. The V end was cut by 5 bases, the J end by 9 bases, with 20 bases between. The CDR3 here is CASSPTRGVLGEQFF. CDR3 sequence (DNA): TGTGCCAGCAGCCCGACTAGAGGGGTCCTCGGTGAGCAGTTCTTC.

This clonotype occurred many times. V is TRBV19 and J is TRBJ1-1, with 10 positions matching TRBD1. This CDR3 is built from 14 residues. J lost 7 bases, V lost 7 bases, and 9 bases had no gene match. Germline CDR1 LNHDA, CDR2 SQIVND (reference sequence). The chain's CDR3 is CASNRDRGLVEAFF. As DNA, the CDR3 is TGTGCCAGTAACCGGGACAGGGGTTTGGTTGAAGCTTTCTTT.